These 26 T cell receptor beta chains came from one sample sequenced in a study of shared clonotypes between healthy human individuals (TCRdb year 2020). Libraries were prepared through the immunoSEQ multiplex PCR assay. TCRdb limited this immuneACCESS table to in-frame rearrangements with V and J called. A share of clones is missing; checked studies link under half to unresolved V genes, and the rest is unexplained. The sample has about 2 million clones on record, about 94% of them singletons. 1% to 1.5% of the sample goes to the ten largest clones. CD8 naive samples were obtained by positive selection for CCR7 among CD45RO-negative cells, yielding a CD45RA+CCR7+ population from which TemRA cells were excluded. Sample: naive CD8+ T cells sorted from blood. The cell subset or site label corresponds to: CD45RA+CCR7+. The source is a man aged 18-30 years in good health.

Points on this clone: The same CDR3 arises from other DNA sequences in this sample as well. The V call is TRBV2, the J call TRBJ2-7; D remains unclear. V was trimmed by 1 base and J by 2 bases, leaving 9 bases between them. The CDR3 has 14 residues. The germline V gene encodes CDR1 SNHLY and CDR2 FYNNEI. This chain's CDR3 is CASSEVGSTYEQYF. CDR3 coding DNA: TGTGCCAGCAGTGAAGTTGGCTCGACCTACGAGCAGTACTTC.

The rearrangement uses TRBV7-9 and TRBJ1-1, with TRBD1 matching over 7 bases. J lost 0 bases, V lost 5 bases, and 6 bases had no gene match. The CDR3 is made up of 15 amino acids. CDR1 SEHNR and CDR2 FQNEAQ come from the germline V gene (reference sequence). The CDR3 spells CASSLPGGMNTEAFF. The DNA for the CDR3 is TGTGCCAGCAGCCTACCAGGGGGTATGAACACTGAAGCTTTCTTT.

The gene calls are TRBV7-8 and TRBJ2-1, with D unclear. Trimming stripped 5 bases from V and 7 bases from J, with 12 bases between. Germline CDR1 is SGHVS and CDR2 is FQNEAQ. The CDR3 spans 13 residues. For the CDR3, the DNA is TGTGCCAGCAGCCCCGAACAGTGGAATGAGCAGTTCTTC. This encodes CASSPEQWNEQFF.

This chain connects TRBV14 to TRBJ2-1; D possibly corresponds to TRBD2 (5 bases). Trimming pared 4 bases from V and 0 bases from J, leaving 16 bases between. The CDR3 contains 17 residues. Germline lookup yields CDR1 SGHDN and CDR2 FVKESK. The CDR3 reads CASSLSSGYLSYNEQFF. The CDR3, as DNA: TGTGCCAGCAGCCTGTCCAGCGGTTACCTCTCCTACAATGAGCAGTTCTTC.

This clone has only a few counts. The same CDR3 also results from other DNA sequences found in this sample. CDR3 protein: CASSLSPGELFF. In nucleotides, the CDR3 is TGTGCCAGCAGTTTATCGCCCGGGGAGCTGTTTTTT. The chain recombines TRBV27 with TRBJ2-2; D is unclear. V shed 0 bases and J shed 6 bases, with 2 bases lying between them. The germline CDR1 and CDR2 sequences are MNHEY and SMNVEV (reference sequence). The CDR3 spans 12 residues.

The chain uses TRBV6-6 and TRBJ2-7; TRBD2 agrees at 8 bases. The ends lost 5 bases at V and 4 bases at J; junction bases unmatched: 10. Germline V gene sequence: CDR1 MNHNY, CDR2 SVGAGI (reference sequence). This CDR3 has 15 amino acids. CDR3 nucleotide sequence: TGTGCCAGCAGTCCACTAGCGGCTCTATTTTACGAGCAGTACTTC. Its translation: CASSPLAALFYEQYF.

The V and J genes are TRBV7-9 and TRBJ1-4; 10 bases are shared with TRBD1. The V gene's germline CDR1 is SEHNR and CDR2 FQNEAQ (reference sequence). The CDR3 consists of 13 residues. J gave up 5 bases and V 10 bases, and 4 bases lay outside the gene matches. The CDR3 DNA reads as TGTGCCATTGGGACAGGGGAGAATGAAAAACTGTTTTTT. It specifies CAIGTGENEKLFF.

This chain uses TRBV10-3 with TRBJ1-2; D call uncertain. With 6 bases removed from V and 0 bases from J, the gap between germline ends came to 14 bases. The CDR3 is 15 residues long. Germline CDR1 is ENHRY and CDR2 is SYGVKD. The CDR3, as DNA: TGTGCCATCAGCCGTTTGGACGGAGCTAACTATGGCTACACCTTC. Its translation: CAISRLDGANYGYTF.

This chain joins TRBV5-1 and TRBJ1-5; TRBD1 matches 9 bases. CDR1 and CDR2 (germline): SGHRS, YFSETQ. The CDR3 covers 19 residues. J gave up 2 bases and V 3 bases, and 15 bases lay outside the gene matches. CDR3 protein: CASSYFVPGQGQGNQPQHF. The CDR3 nucleotides are TGCGCCAGCAGCTATTTCGTTCCGGGACAGGGACAAGGCAATCAGCCCCAGCATTTT.

The chain has TRBV5-6 and TRBJ2-2; 9 bases are shared with TRBD1. The junction had 7 bases not matched to a gene; V was cut back by 2 bases and J by 2 bases. CDR3 size: 17 residues. Germline lookup yields CDR1 SGHDT and CDR2 YYEEEE. The CDR3 spells CASSFRETGGNTGELFF. The CDR3 nucleotides read TGTGCCAGCAGCTTTCGGGAGACAGGGGGTAACACCGGGGAGCTGTTTTTT.

This CDR3 is CASSGGLPNTEAFF. The CDR3 DNA sequence: TGTGCCAGCAGTGGGGGACTGCCGAACACTGAAGCTTTCTTT. The rearrangement links TRBV6-5 to TRBJ1-1, with D possibly matching TRBD1 (5 bases). The CDR3 consists of 14 residues. Germline V gene sequence: CDR1 MNHEY, CDR2 SVGAGI. Deletions cut 5 bases from V and 1 base from J, with 11 bases between.

This clone was found once. The chain recombines TRBV4-3 with TRBJ1-1; D not resolved. With 5 bases removed from V and 4 bases from J, the gap between germline ends came to 11 bases. Looked up from germline, CDR1 is LGHNA and CDR2 is YSLEER. This CDR3 is 13 amino acids long. CDR3 DNA sequence: TGCGCCAGCAGCTACAGTAAATCCACTGAAGCTTTCTTT. It codes for CASSYSKSTEAFF.

This sequence joins TRBV5-4 and TRBJ2-3; D is ambiguous. Trimming shortened V by 0 bases and J by 0 bases, and 8 bases separated the two germline ends. CDR1 is SGHNT, CDR2 YYREEE, per germline (reference sequence). The CDR3 spans 15 residues. Written as DNA, the CDR3 is TGTGCCAGCAGCTTGGGGGTAGGAAGCACAGATACGCAGTATTTT. Residues: CASSLGVGSTDTQYF. Using reference TRBV5-4 and TRBJ2-3 for the parts outside the CDR3, the full variable domain is ETGVTQSPTHLIKTRGQQVTLRCSSQSGHNTVSWYQQALGQGPQFIFQYYREEENGRGNFPPRFSGLQFPNYSSELNVNALELDDSALYLCASSLGVGSTDTQYFGPGTRLTVL.

The chain recombines TRBV7-9 with TRBJ2-7; a weak D match, TRBD1 (6 bases). The CDR3 totals 15 residues. Germline CDR1 reads SEHNR; CDR2 reads FQNEAQ (reference sequence). The V and J ends lost 5 bases and 5 bases respectively, with 19 bases between them. CDR3 amino acids: CASSHVRDKDDEQYF. The CDR3 nucleotides read TGTGCCAGCAGCCACGTCCGGGACAAGGATGACGAGCAGTACTTC.

The rearrangement links TRBV7-9 to TRBJ1-1, with D perhaps TRBD1 (5 bases). V was trimmed by 4 bases and J by 3 bases, leaving 18 bases between them. Germline CDR1 is SEHNR and CDR2 is FQNEAQ (reference sequence). The CDR3 is made up of 16 amino acids. The CDR3 reads CASSSTGVRGDTEAFF. The CDR3 region has the DNA TGTGCCAGCAGCTCAACCGGGGTGAGAGGGGACACTGAAGCTTTCTTT.

The chain recombines TRBV6-4 with TRBJ2-2; D not resolved. The CDR3 length is 16 residues. Germline V gene sequence: CDR1 MRHNA, CDR2 SNTAGT. V was trimmed by 3 bases and J by 5 bases, leaving 16 bases between them. The CDR3 nucleotides are TGTGCCAGCAGTGAGTCAGCGATTTATGGGACCGGGGAGCTGTTTTTT. It translates to CASSESAIYGTGELFF.

In regard to this clone: Other DNA variants within this sample encode the same CDR3. The rearrangement joins TRBV30 to TRBJ1-1, with D hard to call. The CDR3 has 13 amino acids. Trimming took off 0 bases at V and 2 bases at J, with 7 bases between the two ends. Germline V gene lookup returns CDR1 GTSNPN and CDR2 SVGIG (reference sequence). CDR3 loop: CAWSVGSNTEAFF. The CDR3 DNA follows: TGTGCCTGGAGTGTAGGTTCTAACACTGAAGCTTTCTTT.

CDR3 protein: CASSYRFTNQPQHF. The DNA for the CDR3 is TGTGCCAGCAGTTACAGGTTCACCAATCAGCCCCAGCATTTT. The chain is built from TRBV6-5 and TRBJ1-5; D gene uncertain. Germline V gene data show CDR1 as MNHEY and CDR2 as SVGAGI. The CDR3 runs 14 residues. Trimming cost V 2 bases and J 3 bases, with 8 bases left between them.

This chain joins TRBV6-6 and TRBJ2-2; a weak D match, TRBD1 (6 bases). Germline V gene lookup returns CDR1 MNHNY and CDR2 SVGAGI (reference sequence). Trimming shortened V by 7 bases and J by 3 bases, and 15 bases separated the two germline ends. The CDR3 consists of 15 residues. The CDR3 DNA follows: TGTGCCAGCAATATAGGGACACTTCACACCGGGGAGCTGTTTTTT. Protein product: CASNIGTLHTGELFF.

The rearrangement links TRBV10-3 to TRBJ2-7, with D possibly TRBD2 on 6 matching bases. CDR3 length: 13 amino acids. V was cut by 4 bases and J by 2 bases, with 9 bases left in between. The germline V gene encodes CDR1 ENHRY and CDR2 SYGVKD. CDR3 DNA: TGTGCCATCAGTGGGACTAACCCCTACGAGCAGTACTTC. Residues: CAISGTNPYEQYF.

The genes are TRBV2 and TRBJ2-2, with D unclear. CDR3 size: 14 residues. Trimming cost V 0 bases and J 7 bases, with 9 bases left between them. Germline lookup yields CDR1 SNHLY and CDR2 FYNNEI. CDR3 nucleotide sequence: TGTGCCAGCAGTGAAGCGCTTCTTAGCGGGGAGCTGTTTTTT. Encoded protein: CASSEALLSGELFF.

The chain uses TRBV19 and TRBJ1-6; D is ambiguous. V lost 8 bases, J lost 4 bases, and 9 bases lay in between. Per the germline V gene, CDR1 is LNHDA and CDR2 is SQIVND (reference sequence). CDR3 length: 13 residues. The CDR3 loop reads CASRADYNSPLHF. The CDR3 DNA follows: TGTGCCAGTCGGGCAGATTATAATTCACCCCTCCACTTT.

The V call is TRBV10-1, the J call TRBJ1-1; D not certain. V dropped 3 bases and J dropped 8 bases, with 7 bases sitting between them. CDR3 size: 11 residues. CDR1 is WNHNN and CDR2 is SYGVQD in the germline V gene (reference sequence). CDR3 DNA sequence: TGCGCCAGCAGTGATGGCAAGGAAGCTTTCTTT. Residues: CASSDGKEAFF.

The chain links TRBV21-1 to TRBJ1-2. TRBV21-1 is annotated as a pseudogene. The CDR3 is 15 amino acids. In DNA form, the CDR3 reads TGTGCCAGCAACCCAACCGGACTGGCTAACTATGGCTACACCTTC. Translating it yields CASNPTGLANYGYTF.

The chain recombines TRBV15 with TRBJ2-7; no firm D call. Deletions cut 3 bases from V and 4 bases from J, with 10 bases between. This CDR3 spans 13 amino acids. The germline CDR1 and CDR2 sequences are LNHNV and YYDKDF (reference sequence). CDR3 DNA sequence: TGTGCCACCAGCAGCGAGAGGATGTACGAGCAGTACTTC. Protein sequence: CATSSERMYEQYF. The full variable domain, rest sourced from reference TRBV15 and TRBJ2-7, is DAMVIQNPRYQVTQFGKPVTLSCSQTLNHNVMYWYQQKSSQAPKLLFHYYDKDFNNEADTPDNFQSRRPNTSFCFLDIRSPGLGDTAMYLCATSSERMYEQYFGPGTRLTVT.

Only one count was recorded for this clone. This chain uses TRBV28 with TRBJ2-7, with D possibly being TRBD1 (5 bases). Per germline, CDR1 MDHEN and CDR2 SYDVKM. The CDR3 loop spans 14 amino acids. V dropped 5 bases and J dropped 0 bases, with 11 bases sitting between them. The CDR3 nucleotides read TGTGCCAGCAGTGAGGACATAAGCTCCTACGAGCAGTACTTC. Translated, it gives CASSEDISSYEQYF.